What follows are 17 T cell receptor beta chains derived from one specimen sequenced in a study of shared clonotypes between healthy human individuals. Clones were read by immunoSEQ multiplex PCR, and TCRdb kept only the in-frame ones, dropping some. Of a few million clones in the sample, approximately 93% were seen once. The sequenced sample was naive CD4+ T cells from PBMCs. Subset of the sample: CD45RA+ positively selected. Every receptor here comes from a man between 18 and 35 years old in good health. Some clones in this sample may be carry-over from other donors' samples.

As regards this clone: The sample carries other DNA sequences with the same CDR3. The chain has TRBV29-1 and TRBJ2-3, with TRBD2 matching over 11 bases. The germline gives CDR1 SQVTM, CDR2 ANQGSEA. The CDR3 runs to 14 residues. The V gene end was trimmed by 5 bases and the J gene end by 6 bases; junction bases not matched to a gene: 7. This chain's CDR3 is CSVRSSGRADTQYF. CDR3 in DNA: TGCAGCGTTCGGAGTAGCGGGAGGGCCGATACGCAGTATTTT.

The genes are TRBV9 and TRBJ2-3; D may be TRBD1 or TRBD2 (5 bases each). The CDR3 covers 15 residues. The germline V and J ends were trimmed by 1 base and 1 base, with 10 bases remaining between them. CDR1 is SGDLS and CDR2 is YYNGEE in the germline V gene. CDR3 amino acids: CASSVRGVGTDTQYF. CDR3 coding DNA: TGTGCCAGCAGCGTAAGAGGGGTGGGCACAGATACGCAGTATTTT.

J is TRBJ2-7 and V is TRBV5-4; no reliable D call. The length of the CDR3 is 13 residues. V gave up 1 base and J gave up 2 bases, with 7 bases separating them. The germline V gene encodes CDR1 SGHNT and CDR2 YYREEE (reference sequence). As DNA, the CDR3 is TGTGCCAGCAGCTTGTGGGCTACCTACGAGCAGTACTTC. Amino acids: CASSLWATYEQYF.

CDR3 amino acids: CASSRWAGNTIYF. The CDR3 DNA follows: TGTGCCAGCAGCCGTTGGGCAGGAAACACCATATATTTT. This chain uses TRBV7-8 with TRBJ1-3; D remains unclear. The CDR3 runs to 13 residues. With 5 bases removed from V and 4 bases from J, the gap between germline ends came to 9 bases. CDR1 and CDR2 (germline): SGHVS, FQNEAQ. Full variable domain (outside the CDR3, taken from reference TRBV7-8 and TRBJ1-3): GAGVSQSPRYKVAKRGQDVALRCDPISGHVSLFWYQQALGQGPEFLTYFQNEAQLDKSGLPSDRFFAERPEGSVSTLKIQRTQQEDSAVYLCASSRWAGNTIYFGEGSWLTVV.

V gene TRBV29-1 combines with J gene TRBJ2-7; possibly TRBD2 for D (6 bases). The CDR3 is 14 residues long. Germline lookup yields CDR1 SQVTM and CDR2 ANQGSEA. Trimming stripped 6 bases from V and 0 bases from J, with 15 bases between. The CDR3 DNA reads as TGCAGCGTCGGATCTAGCGAGGCCTCCTACGAGCAGTACTTC. As protein: CSVGSSEASYEQYF.

About this clone: The junction departs from germline at one end; a sequencing error may be responsible. V usage is TRBV2 and J usage is TRBJ2-7, with a possible D match to TRBD2 (6 bases). The germline CDR1 and CDR2 sequences are SNHLY and FYNNEI. The CDR3 sequence is 11 residues long. CDR3 DNA: TGTGCCAGCAGTCAAGCGGGCGAGCAGTACTTC. Translation: CASSQAGEQYF.

The V and J genes are TRBV5-4 and TRBJ2-3; 7 nucleotides line up with TRBD2. Unmatched junction bases numbered 2, after V lost 0 bases and J lost 1 base. The CDR3 consists of 15 residues. From germline, CDR1 is SGHNT and CDR2 YYREEE (reference sequence). The CDR3 loop reads CASSLERGRTDTQYF. The CDR3 DNA follows: TGTGCCAGCAGCTTGGAGCGGGGCCGCACAGATACGCAGTATTTT.

The chain links TRBV19 to TRBJ1-5, with D hard to call. The CDR3 has 15 amino acids. V was pared by 4 bases and J by 3 bases, with 13 bases between. Germline V gene data show CDR1 as LNHDA and CDR2 as SQIVND (reference sequence). The CDR3 DNA sequence: TGTGCCAGTAGTAAAATAGGACTGGACAATCAGCCCCAGCATTTT. Protein product: CASSKIGLDNQPQHF.

This chain links TRBV4-2 with TRBJ2-5; D remains ambiguous. The CDR3 totals 15 residues. Deletions cut 3 bases from V and 4 bases from J, with 15 bases between. The germline V gene has CDR1 LGHNA and CDR2 YNFKEQ. For the CDR3, the DNA is TGTGCCAGCAGCCAGAAATCGGATTGGGGAGAGACCCAGTACTTC. Translated: CASSQKSDWGETQYF.

This chain links TRBV7-2 with TRBJ2-3, with unresolved D. Germline lookup yields CDR1 SGHTA and CDR2 FQGNSA. The CDR3 is 12 residues long. Trimming stripped 1 base from V and 9 bases from J, with 8 bases between. CDR3 sequence reads: CASSLEVGTQYF. CDR3 bases: TGTGCCAGCAGCTTAGAGGTGGGGACGCAGTATTTT.

This chain uses TRBV7-9 with TRBJ2-1; 12 bases are shared with TRBD2. V was clipped by 2 bases and J by 10 bases; unmatched bases: 3. Germline CDR1 and CDR2: SEHNR and FQNEAQ (reference sequence). The CDR3 runs 14 residues. The CDR3 here is CASSLIGLAGEQFF. Written as DNA, the CDR3 is TGTGCCAGCAGCTTAATTGGACTAGCGGGGGAGCAGTTCTTC.

The V gene is TRBV2, the J gene TRBJ2-5, with D possibly TRBD2 on 6 matching bases. V was trimmed by 6 bases and J by 5 bases, leaving 19 bases between them. From germline, CDR1 is SNHLY and CDR2 FYNNEI. The CDR3 runs to 15 residues. The CDR3 loop reads CASSPRGNGAETQYF. The CDR3 DNA reads as TGTGCCAGCAGCCCCCGGGGGAATGGCGCCGAGACCCAGTACTTC.

Regarding this clone: This CDR3 is also generated by other DNA sequences in the sample. V usage is TRBV5-1 and J usage is TRBJ1-1; a weak D match, TRBD1 (6 bases). The CDR3 length is 15 residues. Germline V gene data show CDR1 as SGHRS and CDR2 as YFSETQ. Trimming cost V 0 bases and J 0 bases, with 9 bases left between them. CDR3 DNA: TGCGCCAGCAGCTTGGTTGGGGGCATGAACACTGAAGCTTTCTTT. As protein: CASSLVGGMNTEAFF. Filled out from reference TRBV5-1 and TRBJ1-1, the complete variable domain reads KAGVTQTPRYLIKTRGQQVTLSCSPISGHRSVSWYQQTPGQGLQFLFEYFSETQRNKGNFPGRFSGRQFSNSRSEMNVSTLELGDSALYLCASSLVGGMNTEAFFGQGTRLTVV.

This clone was recorded a few times. The sample carries other DNA sequences with the same CDR3. V is TRBV18 and J is TRBJ1-1; 8 nucleotides line up with TRBD1. Germline V gene sequence: CDR1 KGHSH, CDR2 LQKENI. Losses at the gene ends were 6 bases for V and 3 bases for J; bases not matched to a gene: 6. The CDR3 consists of 14 residues. The CDR3, as DNA: TGTGCCAGCTCGCCGACAGGGGCGGACACTGAAGCTTTCTTT. Amino acid sequence: CASSPTGADTEAFF.

This chain joins TRBV28 and TRBJ2-1, with D perhaps matching TRBD1 or TRBD2 (5 bases each). Trimming stripped 2 bases from V and 7 bases from J, with 15 bases between. Germline V gene data show CDR1 as MDHEN and CDR2 as SYDVKM. This CDR3 spans 15 amino acids. The CDR3 is CASSLIHRGSNEQFF. CDR3 in DNA: TGTGCCAGCAGTTTAATCCACCGGGGCTCTAATGAGCAGTTCTTC.

The V gene is TRBV25-1, the J gene TRBJ2-7; D call uncertain. The CDR3 consists of 13 residues. Germline V CDR1 and CDR2: MGHDK, SYGVNS. V was cut by 6 bases and J by 6 bases, with 15 bases left in between. The DNA for the CDR3 is TGTGCCAGCAGAGATAACTTAGAGACCGAGCAGTACTTC. Translation gives CASRDNLETEQYF.

This chain joins TRBV27 and TRBJ2-7, with 10 nucleotides matching TRBD2. The CDR3 totals 15 residues. CDR1 is MNHEY, CDR2 SMNVEV, per germline (reference sequence). The V gene end was trimmed by 6 bases and the J gene end by 6 bases; junction bases not matched to a gene: 11. CDR3 DNA sequence: TGTGCCAGCAGCCCCTGGGGACTAGCGATCTCCGAGCAGTACTTC. Its protein is CASSPWGLAISEQYF.